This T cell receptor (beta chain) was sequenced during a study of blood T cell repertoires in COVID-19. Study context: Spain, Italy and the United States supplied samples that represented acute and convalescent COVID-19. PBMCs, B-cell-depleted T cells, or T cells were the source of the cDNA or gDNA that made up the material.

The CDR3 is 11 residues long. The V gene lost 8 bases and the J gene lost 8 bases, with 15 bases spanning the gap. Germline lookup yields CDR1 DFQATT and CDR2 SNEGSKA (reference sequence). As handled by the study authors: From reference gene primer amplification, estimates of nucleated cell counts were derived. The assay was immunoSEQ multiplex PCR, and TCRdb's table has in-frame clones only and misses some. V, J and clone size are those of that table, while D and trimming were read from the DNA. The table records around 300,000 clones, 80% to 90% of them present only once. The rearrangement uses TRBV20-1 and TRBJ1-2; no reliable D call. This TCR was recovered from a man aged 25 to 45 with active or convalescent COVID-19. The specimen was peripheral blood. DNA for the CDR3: TGCAGTTCCACACCGGAGTACGGCTACACCTTC. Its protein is CSSTPEYGYTF.